What follows describes a single TCR beta chain. Antigen unknown. Repertoires were generated with immunoSEQ multiplex PCR, while TCRdb's copy carries only in-frame clones and drops some. The table shows around 300,000 clones, with 90% occurring only once. The entry originates in a study of Ad26.COV2.S vaccination and SARS-CoV-2 variants. About the study: Trial arm assignment for the donor was COV1001 Ad26.COV2.S. Ad26.COV2.S given intramuscularly, once or twice 56 days apart.

Noted treatment: over 15 received Ad26.COV2.S at low or high dose, single or two shots; about 5 received placebo; per-sample allocation not given. Collection of samples fell on day 63 after the first vaccine or placebo injection. An Ad26 vector carrying the Wuhan-strain SARS-CoV-2 spike served as the vaccine. The CDR3 loop spans 16 amino acids. CDR1 is ENHRY and CDR2 is SYGVKD in the germline V gene. The germline V and J ends were trimmed by 2 bases and 1 base, with 11 bases remaining between them. Findings and caveats of the study: Analytic work on TCR breadth and depth might have understated the full extent of total T cell responses.

This chain uses TRBV10-3 with TRBJ2-2; a weak D match, TRBD2 (7 bases). The sequenced sample was peripheral blood, obtained in a trial of Ad26.COV2.S vaccine versus placebo. The clonotype originates from a person between 18 and 59 years old who received the Ad26.COV2.S COVID-19 vaccine or a placebo. The CDR3 region has the DNA TGTGCCATCAGTGAGAGGGGGGGCGAGAACACCGGGGAGCTGTTTTTT. Protein: CAISERGGENTGELFF.